One T cell receptor (beta chain) is described in this entry. Arm-PCR of CDR3 regions and iRepertoire HTBI primers were used to build TCR beta libraries. In TCRdb, the multiplex PCR reads were re-called with MiXCR into one record per CDR3 protein. Of 400,000 to 450,000 distinct CDR3 sequences detected, 23% appear once; the ten largest clones hold roughly 28%. This entry comes from a study of regulatory T cells in long-lasting Graves disease. As for the study in general: Persistent Graves' disease required over 5 years of antithyroid drugs and positive TSH receptor antibodies.

The sample's time point: persistent/refractory GD, antithyroid drugs over 5 years with positive TRAb. With RNA extracted from PBMCs as input, the TCR library was made. The CDR3 extends over 17 amino acids. Germline lookup yields CDR1 DFQATT and CDR2 SNEGSKA (reference sequence). V lost 0 bases and J lost 0, with 14 bases in between. The clonotype originates from a female donor with Graves disease. The sample consisted of peripheral blood mononuclear cells (PBMCs), taken when the disease was refractory, from a patient treated with antithyroid drugs. J is TRBJ2-2 and V is TRBV20-1, with a possible D match to TRBD2 (7 bases). In nucleotides, the CDR3 is TGCAGTGCTAGAGATCGGAGGGGGGGGACGAACACCGGGGAGCTGTTTTTT. It specifies CSARDRRGGTNTGELFF.